The 29 T cell receptor beta chains below come from one sample, sequenced in a study of post-analysis software for immune sequencing data. TCR beta cDNA libraries had unique molecular identifiers. TCRdb redid the calling of the PCR reads with MiXCR, one entry per CDR3 protein. In the table there are fewer than 900,000 distinct CDR3 sequences, 35% to 55% of which are singletons. These receptors lack a known antigen. General study results and limits: With TRBV5-6, TRBV5-1 and TRBV20-1 included, five TRBV segments were more frequent in patients than in controls.

The sequenced material came from blood. The receptors originated from a girl under 18 with multiple sclerosis.

This clonotype was found a few times. The chain couples TRBV20-1 to TRBJ2-7, with D unresolved. V lost 3 bases and J 5 bases, leaving 8 bases between the germline ends. The germline CDR1 and CDR2 sequences are DFQATT and SNEGSKA (reference sequence). CDR3 length: 11 amino acids. The CDR3 coding sequence is TGCAGTGCTAGGGGCCTGGACGAGCAGTACTTC. Amino acid sequence: CSARGLDEQYF.

This chain links TRBV29-1 with TRBJ2-5; D is possibly TRBD2 (5 bases). The end of the DNA fits TRBJ2-7 better, so the J call may be wrong. CDR3 length: 11 amino acids. Germline V gives CDR1 SQVTM, CDR2 ANQGSEA. DNA of the CDR3: TGCAGCGTTGGAAAGGAGGACGAGCAGTACTTC. Translated, it gives CSVGKEDEQYF.

The CDR3 reads CASSEVWGSGIYNEQFF. The CDR3, as DNA: TGTGCCAGCAGTGAAGTCTGGGGGTCGGGGATCTACAATGAGCAGTTCTTC. This rearrangement joins TRBV6-1 to TRBJ2-1; TRBD1 or TRBD2 may be the D gene (5 bases each). Germline V lookup: CDR1 MNHNS, CDR2 SASEGT. With 1 base removed from V and 3 bases from J, the gap between germline ends came to 16 bases. The CDR3 runs 17 residues.

This clonotype was seen only a few times. The chain employs TRBV6-5 and TRBJ1-2; D is undetermined. The germline CDR1 and CDR2 sequences are MNHEY and SVGAGI. Trimming cost V 0 bases and J 8 bases, with 10 bases left between them. The CDR3 sequence is 13 residues long. In nucleotides, the CDR3 is TGTGCCAGCAGTTACTCGACTTTCGAGGGCTACACCTTC. This gives the protein CASSYSTFEGYTF.

The V gene is TRBV6-5, the J gene TRBJ2-3; D tentatively fits TRBD1 or TRBD2 (5 bases each). CDR1 MNHEY and CDR2 SVGAGI come from the germline V gene. Between the trimmed V and J ends, which lost 6 bases and 4 bases, there was a span of 17 bases. The CDR3 runs 15 residues. This CDR3 is CASSPGLLGADTQYF. CDR3 DNA sequence: TGTGCCAGCAGCCCCGGGCTATTGGGGGCAGATACGCAGTATTTT.

This chain links TRBV6-6 with TRBJ1-4; the D is unclear. The CDR3 has 13 residues. Trimming took off 6 bases at V and 8 bases at J, with 13 bases between the two ends. From germline, CDR1 is MNHNY and CDR2 SVGAGI (reference sequence). CDR3 coding DNA: TGTGCCAGCAGCTATAGGAGGGTCGAAAAACTGTTTTTT. As protein: CASSYRRVEKLFF.

This clonotype has only a few counts. This chain joins TRBV7-8 and TRBJ2-1; the match to TRBD2 covers 14 bases. V shed 1 base, J shed 8 bases, and the junction held 4 bases outside the gene matches. Per the germline V gene, CDR1 is SGHVS and CDR2 is FQNEAQ. The CDR3 has 16 amino acids. The CDR3 region has the DNA TGTGCCAGCAGCTTAGGGGGACTAGCGGGAGTCCATGAGCAGTTCTTC. Encoded protein: CASSLGGLAGVHEQFF.

V is TRBV28 and J is TRBJ2-5, with 11 bases that match TRBD2. The CDR3 runs to 16 residues. CDR1 is MDHEN, CDR2 SYDVKM, per germline. The V segment lost 3 bases and the J segment 0 bases; nucleotides outside the gene matches: 3. This CDR3 reads CASSFTSGRDQETQYF. CDR3 nucleotides: TGTGCCAGCAGTTTTACTAGCGGGAGAGACCAAGAGACCCAGTACTTC.

Only a few counts were recorded for this clonotype. The rearrangement uses TRBV28 and TRBJ2-6; D is unresolved. V lost 6 bases, J lost 4 bases, and 19 bases lay in between. The CDR3 extends over 17 amino acids. Germline V gene sequence: CDR1 MDHEN, CDR2 SYDVKM. CDR3 amino acids: CASRPKSAFLGANVLTF. CDR3 DNA sequence: TGTGCCAGCAGACCTAAGAGTGCTTTTTTGGGGGCCAACGTCCTGACTTTC.

V gene TRBV11-2 combines with J gene TRBJ1-4, with D maybe TRBD1 (5 bases). Per germline, CDR1 SGHAT and CDR2 FQNNGV. The CDR3 runs to 18 residues. V was shortened by 4 bases and J by 3 bases, with 21 bases between the two germline ends. CDR3 sequence reads: CASSYLGTDIAANEKLFF. The CDR3, as DNA: TGTGCCAGCAGCTACCTAGGGACGGATATCGCGGCTAATGAAAAACTGTTTTTT.

This clonotype was recorded only once. This chain connects TRBV7-3 to TRBJ2-1; D ambiguous. This CDR3 contains 14 residues. The V gene's germline CDR1 is SGHTA and CDR2 FQGTGA. V lost 2 bases and J 6 bases, leaving 11 bases between the germline ends. CDR3 coding DNA: TGTGCCAGCAGCTTAGCTCCCGGCGGCAATGAGCAGTTCTTC. Protein: CASSLAPGGNEQFF. Supplemented by reference TRBV7-3 and TRBJ2-1, the full variable domain reads GAGVSQTPSNKVTEKGKYVELRCDPISGHTALYWYRQSLGQGPEFLIYFQGTGAADDSGLPNDRFFAVRPEGSVSTLKIQRTERGDSAVYLCASSLAPGGNEQFFGPGTRLTVL.

The chain recombines TRBV6-2 or TRBV6-3 with TRBJ2-1; TRBD2 matches at 10 bases. Germline V gene data show CDR1 as MNHEY and CDR2 as SVGEGT. Germline trimming cut 0 bases from V and 5 bases from J; bases unmatched to any gene: 4. There are 16 residues in the CDR3. CDR3 protein: CASSYSKLAGNNEQFF. CDR3 nucleotides: TGTGCCAGCAGTTACTCGAAACTAGCGGGGAACAATGAGCAGTTCTTC.

CDR3 bases: TGTGCCAGCAGCCCGGAGGTGGCCGCGAATGAAGCTTTCTTT. Residues: CASSPEVAANEAFF. The rearrangement uses TRBV11-2 and TRBJ1-1, with D unclear. The CDR3 consists of 14 residues. Germline lookup yields CDR1 SGHAT and CDR2 FQNNGV. The V gene lost 5 bases and the J gene lost 7 bases, with 17 bases spanning the gap.

The chain couples TRBV28 to TRBJ2-5, with 9 bases lining up with TRBD2. The CDR3 has 13 residues. V lost 6 bases to trimming and J lost 11 bases; unmatched junction nucleotides: 10. Germline CDR1 reads MDHEN; CDR2 reads SYDVKM. The CDR3: CASRAGGPYEQYF. The CDR3 region has the DNA TGTGCCAGCAGGGCGGGAGGGCCATATGAGCAGTACTTC.

V is TRBV10-2 and J is TRBJ2-5; 8 nucleotides agree with TRBD1. The J call is in doubt because the DNA end fits TRBJ2-7 better. This CDR3 has 15 residues. CDR1 WSHSY and CDR2 SAAADI come from the germline V gene. The CDR3 reads CASSEADRDGYEQYF. The CDR3 DNA reads as TGCGCCAGCAGTGAGGCGGACAGGGACGGCTACGAGCAGTACTTC.

The chain employs TRBV14 and TRBJ2-5; TRBD2 might be the D (6 bases). V gave up 4 bases and J gave up 11 bases, with 23 bases separating them. The CDR3 has 15 amino acids. Germline V CDR1 and CDR2: SGHDN, FVKESK. The CDR3, as DNA: TGTGCCAGCAGCCTGGGACTTCAACCCTACAATGAGCAGTACTTC. Translated, it gives CASSLGLQPYNEQYF.

CDR3 residues: CASMGQRPFSGANVLTF. CDR3 DNA: TGCGCCAGCATGGGACAGCGGCCCTTCTCTGGGGCCAACGTCCTGACTTTC. This chain connects TRBV5-1 to TRBJ2-6; 7 bases agree with TRBD1. The CDR3 sequence is 17 residues long. V shed 6 bases, J shed 0 bases, and the junction held 9 bases outside the gene matches. From germline, CDR1 is SGHRS and CDR2 YFSETQ.

V usage is TRBV2 and J usage is TRBJ2-5, with D possibly called TRBD1 or TRBD2 (5 bases each). The J call is doubtful: the DNA matches TRBJ2-7 better. CDR3 length equals 13 residues. CDR1 is SNHLY, CDR2 FYNNEI, per germline. CDR3 DNA: TGTGCCAGCAGTCAGGGACGGTTCTACGAGCAGTACTTC. Encoded protein: CASSQGRFYEQYF.

Details on this clonotype: At one end the junction does not follow the germline gene, possibly because of a read error. This chain uses TRBV7-2 with TRBJ1-2; no reliable D call. The germline V gene encodes CDR1 SGHTA and CDR2 FQGNSA. This CDR3 is 14 amino acids long. Here the CDR3 DNA reads TGTGCCAGCAGCTTAGACCTGAGTAACTATGGCTGCACCTTC. Protein product: CASSLDLSNYGCTF.

The chain couples TRBV5-1 to TRBJ2-7, with D perhaps TRBD2 (5 bases). The CDR3 loop spans 13 amino acids. V shed 2 bases and J shed 3 bases, with 9 bases lying between them. Germline V gene sequence: CDR1 SGHRS, CDR2 YFSETQ. CDR3 coding DNA: TGCGCCAGCAGCTTTTCGGGGAACTACGAGCAGTACTTC. It specifies CASSFSGNYEQYF. The whole variable domain, filled in from reference TRBV5-1 and TRBJ2-7, reads KAGVTQTPRYLIKTRGQQVTLSCSPISGHRSVSWYQQTPGQGLQFLFEYFSETQRNKGNFPGRFSGRQFSNSRSEMNVSTLELGDSALYLCASSFSGNYEQYFGPGTRLTVT.

The chain links TRBV7-3 to TRBJ2-3; D is perhaps TRBD2 (6 bases). CDR1 SGHTA and CDR2 FQGTGA come from the germline V gene. The CDR3 is 15 amino acids. The V end lost 0 bases, the J end lost 2 bases, and 9 bases lay between the germline ends. The CDR3 nucleotides read TGTGCCAGCAGCTTAACGGGACTCAACACAGATACGCAGTATTTT. Amino acid sequence: CASSLTGLNTDTQYF.

Worth noting for this clonotype: One end of the junction does not line up with germline, which may come from a read error. The chain combines TRBV2 with TRBJ2-3; 11 bases align to TRBD2. The CDR3 is 16 residues long. Germline-derived CDR1 and CDR2 are SNHLY and FYNNEI. CDR3 DNA sequence: TGTGCCAGCAGGGAAGCGGGACTAGCGGTTCCAGATACGCAGTATTTT. The encoded protein is CASREAGLAVPDTQYF.

This chain uses TRBV27 with TRBJ2-3, with TRBD2 matching 9 bases. The germline CDR1 and CDR2 sequences are MNHEY and SMNVEV (reference sequence). V dropped 4 bases and J dropped 0; count of bases not matched to a gene: 5. The length of the CDR3 is 16 residues. CDR3 region: CASSSRLAGSTDTQYF. The CDR3 DNA sequence: TGTGCCAGCAGTTCGCGGCTAGCGGGGAGCACAGATACGCAGTATTTT.

This chain uses TRBV7-9 with TRBJ1-4, with D possibly matching TRBD1 (5 bases). There are 15 residues in the CDR3. V was cut by 2 bases and J by 7 bases, with 14 bases left in between. The germline V gene encodes CDR1 SEHNR and CDR2 FQNEAQ (reference sequence). CDR3 sequence (DNA): TGTGCCAGCAGCTTACTGGCAGTGGGGGGTGAAAAACTGTTTTTT. This codes for CASSLLAVGGEKLFF.

This clonotype has just one count. A much larger clone is a single base away; this may be a read error. The chain has TRBV7-2 and TRBJ2-1; D is possibly TRBD2 (6 bases). This CDR3 region has 15 residues. Looked up from germline, CDR1 is SGHTA and CDR2 is FQGNSA. This CDR3 reads CASSPRDSVYSEQFF. CDR3 coding DNA: TGTGCCAGCAGCCCCCGGGACTCGGTCTACAGTGAGCAGTTCTTC.

V usage is TRBV6-2 or TRBV6-3 and J usage is TRBJ1-2, with 7 bases lining up with TRBD1. The CDR3 is made up of 15 amino acids. Trimming cost V 6 bases and J 4 bases; bases outside gene matches: 11. The V gene's germline CDR1 is MNHEY and CDR2 SVGEGT. CDR3 sequence: CASRNGTVPPYGYTF. The CDR3 nucleotides read TGTGCCAGCAGAAACGGGACAGTTCCCCCCTATGGCTACACCTTC.

A few counts support this clonotype. The chain has TRBV6-5 and TRBJ2-7; perhaps TRBD1 as D (6 bases). Germline-derived CDR1 and CDR2 are MNHEY and SVGAGI. The CDR3 contains 13 residues. V lost 6 bases and J lost 1, with 10 bases in between. This chain's CDR3 is CASSRDKSYEQYF. The CDR3 DNA sequence: TGTGCCAGCAGCCGGGACAAATCCTACGAGCAGTACTTC.

The chain uses TRBV6-6 and TRBJ1-1, with a weak D call TRBD1 (6 bases). CDR1 and CDR2 (germline): MNHNY, SVGAGI (reference sequence). The CDR3 length is 15 residues. V gave up 6 bases and J gave up 1 base, with 15 bases separating them. This chain's CDR3 is CASRPPGGGNTEAFF. CDR3 in DNA: TGTGCCAGCAGACCCCCCGGGGGCGGGAACACTGAAGCTTTCTTT.

The chain links TRBV7-9 to TRBJ2-1; D might be TRBD1 or TRBD2, each matching 5 bases. The CDR3 length is 15 residues. Trimming cost V 1 base and J 6 bases, with 13 bases left between them. Germline lookup yields CDR1 SEHNR and CDR2 FQNEAQ (reference sequence). DNA of the CDR3: TGTGCCAGCAGCTTAGGGGTGGGGGTCGGCAATGAGCAGTTCTTC. Residues: CASSLGVGVGNEQFF.